Presented here are 14 T cell receptor beta chains from one specimen sequenced in a study of CD8+ T cells in alopecia areata (dated by TCRdb to between 2018 and 2020). This specimen's time point label, interpreted: baseline before oral tofacitinib. The library was built by means of the immunoSEQ multiplex PCR assay. To provide template for TCR sequencing, every sample had RNA extracted and reverse transcribed into cDNA. Here the immuneACCESS table is served through TCRdb, limited to in-frame sequences with V and J called. Missing clones are a known gap in these copies; in checked studies unresolved V genes cover under half, and the rest lacks a known reason. The sample contains 150,000 to 200,000 clones, approximately 65% of them found a single time. Over 9.5% of the sample goes to the ten largest clones. The sequencing used CD8+ T cells sorted from blood, collected at week 0. These receptors were collected from a human donor with alopecia areata.

The table lists this clone with a few counts. Since a far larger clone is one base different, this is likely a read error. The gene calls are TRBV5-6 and TRBJ1-2; tentative D call: TRBD1 (5 bases). V was pared by 0 bases and J by 5 bases, with 20 bases between. The V gene's germline CDR1 is SGHDT and CDR2 YYEEEE. The CDR3 sequence is 17 residues long. The CDR3 bases are TGTGCCAGCAGCTTGGATATTGCGTTGGGGGAGTCGTATGGCTACACCTTC. Its protein is CASSLDIALGESYGYTF.

This clone was seen only a few times. The chain carries TRBV4-1 and TRBJ2-1, with D possibly being TRBD1 (5 bases). The CDR3 spans 16 residues. The V end lost 1 base, the J end lost 5 bases, and 15 bases lay between the germline ends. CDR1 MGHRA and CDR2 YSYEKL come from the germline V gene. CDR3 sequence reads: CASSQVANRMDNEQFF. The CDR3 region has the DNA TGCGCCAGCAGCCAAGTGGCCAACAGGATGGACAATGAGCAGTTCTTC.

The chain links TRBV5-1 to TRBJ2-5; D perhaps matches TRBD1 (5 bases). Trimming removed 1 base at V and 1 base at J, with 11 bases between. CDR1 is SGHRS, CDR2 YFSETQ, per germline. The CDR3 has 15 residues. The chain's CDR3 is CASSLQGSSQETQYF. The DNA for the CDR3 is TGCGCCAGCAGCTTGCAGGGAAGCTCCCAAGAGACCCAGTACTTC.

This rearrangement joins TRBV5-1 to TRBJ2-3; the match to TRBD2 covers 14 bases. The V segment lost 2 bases and the J segment 4 bases; nucleotides outside the gene matches: 6. Germline loops: CDR1 SGHRS, CDR2 YFSETQ. This CDR3 is 17 amino acids long. The CDR3 loop is CASSFRTSGGRADTQYF. The CDR3 coding sequence is TGCGCCAGCAGCTTCCGGACTAGCGGGGGGCGGGCAGATACGCAGTATTTT.

The chain couples TRBV29-1 to TRBJ2-7; tentatively, D is TRBD1 (5 bases). The CDR3 is 12 amino acids. CDR1 SQVTM and CDR2 ANQGSEA come from the germline V gene. V was shortened by 3 bases and J by 3 bases, with 9 bases between the two germline ends. The CDR3 coding sequence is TGCAGCGTTGAGGTCGACAGCTACGAGCAGTACTTC. Amino acid sequence: CSVEVDSYEQYF.

The chain carries TRBV27 and TRBJ2-3; 7 bases line up with TRBD2. Germline CDR1 MNHEY, CDR2 SMNVEV (reference sequence). J gave up 6 bases and V 9 bases, and 15 bases lay outside the gene matches. The CDR3 is 15 amino acids. Here the CDR3 DNA reads TGTGCCAGTAACGGGCGAGCGGGATCTGAGGATACGCAGTATTTT. Protein: CASNGRAGSEDTQYF.

The chain couples TRBV5-6 to TRBJ1-5, with TRBD1 as a possible D gene (5 bases). The length of the CDR3 is 13 residues. V was trimmed by 0 bases and J by 6 bases, leaving 7 bases between them. Germline CDR1 SGHDT, CDR2 YYEEEE. The CDR3, as DNA: TGTGCCAGCAGCTTGGGGGACGGTCAGCCCCAGCATTTT. As protein: CASSLGDGQPQHF.

The J gene is TRBJ1-2, the V gene TRBV29-1; D not certain. The length of the CDR3 is 10 residues. Germline V gene data show CDR1 as SQVTM and CDR2 as ANQGSEA. Trimming cost V 5 bases and J 8 bases, with 9 bases left between them. This chain's CDR3 is CSVNDRGYTF. The CDR3 region has the DNA TGCAGCGTTAATGATAGAGGCTACACCTTC.

This chain uses TRBV30 with TRBJ1-5; D is uncertain. V lost 0 bases and J 0 bases, leaving 3 bases between the germline ends. CDR3 length: 13 residues. Germline V lookup: CDR1 GTSNPN, CDR2 SVGIG (reference sequence). The CDR3 here is CAWSVFSNQPQHF. The CDR3, as DNA: TGTGCCTGGAGTGTATTTAGCAATCAGCCCCAGCATTTT.

The V and J genes are TRBV15 and TRBJ1-1; possible D gene TRBD1, 5 bases. The V end was cut by 3 bases, the J end by 1 base, with 12 bases between. CDR1 is LNHNV and CDR2 is YYDKDF in the germline V gene (reference sequence). The CDR3 is 15 residues long. The chain's CDR3 is CATSRLAQGNTEAFF. The CDR3 DNA reads TGTGCCACCAGCAGGTTAGCTCAGGGGAACACTGAAGCTTTCTTT.

The chain links TRBV7-9 to TRBJ2-1, with D perhaps matching TRBD1 (6 bases). CDR3 length equals 15 residues. The V and J ends lost 7 bases and 3 bases respectively, with 16 bases between them. In germline, CDR1 is SEHNR, CDR2 FQNEAQ (reference sequence). As DNA, the CDR3 is TGTGCCAGCACCCTAGGGGGACCCCACTACAATGAGCAGTTCTTC. It is translated as CASTLGGPHYNEQFF.

The V and J genes are TRBV7-9 and TRBJ1-2; 7 nucleotides line up with TRBD1. J gave up 8 bases and V 5 bases, and 14 bases lay outside the gene matches. The CDR3 is made up of 15 amino acids. Germline CDR1 is SEHNR and CDR2 is FQNEAQ (reference sequence). CDR3 loop: CASSPDPDRAQGYTF. The CDR3, as DNA: TGTGCCAGCAGCCCCGACCCCGACAGGGCCCAAGGCTACACCTTC.

The chain carries TRBV27 and TRBJ2-1; 9 bases match TRBD2. V trimming: 5 bases; J trimming: 7 bases; junction bases outside the gene matches: 9. Looked up from germline, CDR1 is MNHEY and CDR2 is SMNVEV (reference sequence). The CDR3 totals 15 residues. CDR3 coding DNA: TGTGCCAGCAGTCTAGTGGCGGGGGGGCGAAATGAGCAGTTCTTC. It codes for CASSLVAGGRNEQFF.

This chain connects TRBV4-1 to TRBJ2-7; the D gene is possibly TRBD1 (6 bases). The germline V gene has CDR1 MGHRA and CDR2 YSYEKL. Trimming pared 1 base from V and 1 base from J, leaving 11 bases between. This CDR3 comprises 15 residues. The CDR3 DNA sequence: TGCGCCAGCAGCCAAGCCCAGGGGCGTTCCTACGAGCAGTACTTC. As protein: CASSQAQGRSYEQYF.